This T cell receptor beta chain was sequenced for a study of T cells in Graves' hyperthyroidism and ophthalmopathy. J lost 5 bases, V lost 0 bases, and 3 bases had no gene match. Looked up from germline, CDR1 is SGHRS and CDR2 is YFSETQ. This CDR3 has 14 amino acids. Researchers amplified the TCR beta CDR3 regions from RNA transcripts. First-round RT-PCR of the TCR CDR3 relied on the HTBI primer set. TCRdb processed the multiplex PCR reads anew with MiXCR; each CDR3 protein has one entry. The sample has roughly 93,000 distinct CDR3 sequences; about 51% are singletons. This clonotype was found many times. Uncontrolled infection, other autoimmune disease, pregnancy or lactation led to exclusion.

The TCR comes from a woman between 35 and 50 years old with Graves' hyperthyroidism. The chain uses TRBV5-1 and TRBJ2-7; 9 nucleotides align to TRBD1. The specimen sequenced was blood. The DNA for the CDR3 is TGCGCCAGCAGCTTGGTAGGACAGGGGAACGAGCAGTACTTC. Its protein is CASSLVGQGNEQYF.